Reported below is one T cell receptor (beta chain). Antigen unknown. Germline assignment: CDR1 SGHTS and CDR2 YDEGEE. The CDR3 spans 16 residues. Between the trimmed V and J ends, which lost 1 base and 5 bases, there was a span of 15 bases. The investigators amplified TCR beta CDR3 regions from RNA transcripts. Carried out on the TCR CDR3, a first-round RT-PCR used the HTBI primer set. From the multiplex PCR reads, TCRdb called clonotypes with MiXCR, one entry per CDR3 protein. This table has approximately 330,000 distinct CDR3 sequences, around 20% appearing once. Disease duration under 2 months; hyperthyroidism patients were aged 18 to 65. Each diagnosis drew on symptoms, thyroxine, TRAb, thyroid ultrasound and orbital computed tomography findings. The PBMCs had their origin in approximately 10 ml of fresh peripheral blood. The record originates from a study of T cells in Graves' hyperthyroidism and ophthalmopathy. General study results and limits: The blood repertoire included most of the expanded thyroid clonotypes above 0.001.

The source of this sequence is a woman aged 45-65 years with Graves' hyperthyroidism. The sequenced material came from blood. The chain links TRBV5-8 to TRBJ2-2; D is perhaps TRBD1 or TRBD2 (6 bases each). The CDR3 loop is CASSLYTGAGTGELFF. The CDR3 bases are TGTGCCAGCAGCTTGTACACGGGGGCAGGGACCGGGGAGCTGTTTTTT.